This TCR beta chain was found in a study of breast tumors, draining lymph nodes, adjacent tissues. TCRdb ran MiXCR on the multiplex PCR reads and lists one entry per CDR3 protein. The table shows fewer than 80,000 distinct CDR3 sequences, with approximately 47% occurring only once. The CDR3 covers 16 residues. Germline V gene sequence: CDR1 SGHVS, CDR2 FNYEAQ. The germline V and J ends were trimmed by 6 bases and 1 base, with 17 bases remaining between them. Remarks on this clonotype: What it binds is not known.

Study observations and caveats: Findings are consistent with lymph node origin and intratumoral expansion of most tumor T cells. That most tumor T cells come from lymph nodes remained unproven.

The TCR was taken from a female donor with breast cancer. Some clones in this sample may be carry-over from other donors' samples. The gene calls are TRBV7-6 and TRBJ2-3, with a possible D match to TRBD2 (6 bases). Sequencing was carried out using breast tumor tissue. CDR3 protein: CASSSYTGGGTDTQYF. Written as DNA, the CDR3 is TGTGCCAGCAGTTCCTACACCGGGGGTGGCACAGATACGCAGTATTTT.